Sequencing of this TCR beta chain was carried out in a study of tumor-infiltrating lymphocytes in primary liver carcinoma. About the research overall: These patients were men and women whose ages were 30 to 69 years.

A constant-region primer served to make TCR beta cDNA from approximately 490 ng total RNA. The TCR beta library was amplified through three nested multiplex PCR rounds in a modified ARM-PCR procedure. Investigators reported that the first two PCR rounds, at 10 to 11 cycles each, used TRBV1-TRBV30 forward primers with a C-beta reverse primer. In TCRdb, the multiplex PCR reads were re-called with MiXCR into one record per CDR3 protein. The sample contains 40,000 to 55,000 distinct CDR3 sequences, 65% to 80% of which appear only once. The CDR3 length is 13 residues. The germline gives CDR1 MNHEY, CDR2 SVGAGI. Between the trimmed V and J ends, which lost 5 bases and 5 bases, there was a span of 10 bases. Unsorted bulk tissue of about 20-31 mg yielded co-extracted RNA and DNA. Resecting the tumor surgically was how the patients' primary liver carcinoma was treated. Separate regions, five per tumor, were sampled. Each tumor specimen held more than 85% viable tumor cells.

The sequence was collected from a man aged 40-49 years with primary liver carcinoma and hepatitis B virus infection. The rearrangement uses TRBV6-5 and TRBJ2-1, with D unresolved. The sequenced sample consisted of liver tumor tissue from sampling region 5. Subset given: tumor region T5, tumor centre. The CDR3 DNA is TGTGCCAGCAGTCAGTCAGGTAACAATGAGCAGTTCTTC. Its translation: CASSQSGNNEQFF.